There are a few counts of the clone carrying this T cell receptor (beta chain). Its specificity is unknown. Germline CDR1 and CDR2: SQVTM and ANQGSEA. The CDR3 loop spans 12 amino acids. V was trimmed by 4 bases and J by 7 bases, leaving 13 bases between them. The sample comes from a study of post-analysis software for immune sequencing data. Study as a whole: The disease courses spanned relapsing-remitting, secondary progressive and progressive-relapsing forms of multiple sclerosis.

Incorporated into the TCR beta cDNA libraries were unique molecular identifiers, which served to reduce PCR and sequencing biases. It was from about 0.94 to 9.7 million T cells that 500,000 to 600,000 cDNA molecules came. TCRdb reprocessed the PCR reads with MiXCR, giving one entry per CDR3 protein. Counted here are some 260,000 distinct CDR3 sequences, 30% to 45% occurring once; the ten biggest clones make up 4% to 6%. General study points: The study found TRBV5-6, TRBV5-1 and TRBV20-1 among five TRBV segments more frequent in patients than controls. Significantly decreased normalized Chao1 diversity was recorded for multiple sclerosis patients relative to controls. The authors found that F measure strongly co-clustered same-batch samples.

The source material was blood. The sequence was collected from a girl aged 5 to 17 with multiple sclerosis. This rearrangement joins TRBV29-1 to TRBJ1-2; D is possibly TRBD1 (5 bases). The CDR3 nucleotides are TGCAGCGTTGGGGAGCAGGGAGGTGGCTACACCTTC. Its protein product is CSVGEQGGGYTF.